This passage covers 19 T cell receptor beta chains from one sample sequenced in a study of blood T cell repertoires in COVID-19. Only in-frame clones appear in the TCRdb table, and some are missing; sequencing was by immunoSEQ multiplex PCR. This table has tens of thousands of clones, roughly 85% appearing once. The sample was peripheral blood. These receptors all stem from a human donor in a cohort sampled during active COVID-19.

The gene calls are TRBV27 and TRBJ2-1, with 10 bases lining up with TRBD2. Trimming took 6 bases from V and 8 from J; bases not matched to a gene: 7. The CDR3 spans 14 residues. Per the germline V gene, CDR1 is MNHEY and CDR2 is SMNVEV (reference sequence). In DNA form, the CDR3 reads TGTGCCAGCAGAATAGCGGGAGGCAGCGATGAGCAGTTCTTC. Amino acid sequence: CASRIAGGSDEQFF.

This chain uses TRBV10-2 with TRBJ2-7; 9 positions match TRBD2. V dropped 2 bases and J dropped 4; count of bases not matched to a gene: 3. Germline V lookup: CDR1 WSHSY, CDR2 SAAADI. This CDR3 has 14 residues. CDR3 sequence: CASSEAGGNYEQYF. The DNA of the CDR3 is TGCGCCAGCAGTGAGGCGGGAGGGAATTACGAGCAGTACTTC.

The chain joins TRBV11-2 to TRBJ2-2, with 7 bases matching TRBD2. CDR1 and CDR2 from the germline V gene are SGHAT and FQNNGV. The CDR3 is made up of 16 amino acids. V lost 2 bases and J lost 4; bases outside the gene matches: 7. This CDR3 is CASSLSGRAGTGELFF. CDR3 sequence (DNA): TGTGCCAGCAGCTTAAGTGGGAGGGCAGGCACCGGGGAGCTGTTTTTT.

The rearrangement links TRBV20-1 to TRBJ1-5; no clear D gene. Germline loops: CDR1 DFQATT, CDR2 SNEGSKA (reference sequence). This CDR3 region has 13 residues. Trimming stripped 3 bases from V and 3 bases from J, with 9 bases between. Written as DNA, the CDR3 is TGCAGTGCTAGTATTTCTAACAATCAGCCCCAGCATTTT. Its protein is CSASISNNQPQHF.

V gene TRBV7-9 combines with J gene TRBJ2-1; TRBD1 might be the D (6 bases). CDR1 and CDR2 from the germline V gene are SEHNR and FQNEAQ (reference sequence). Trimming removed 0 bases at V and 4 bases at J, with 10 bases between. CDR3 length: 15 amino acids. CDR3 amino acids: CASSLATGNYNEQFF. CDR3 nucleotide sequence: TGTGCCAGCAGCTTAGCTACAGGGAATTACAATGAGCAGTTCTTC.

The chain employs TRBV7-6 and TRBJ1-6, with TRBD1 matching 10 bases. The CDR3 spans 18 residues. Germline V gives CDR1 SGHVS, CDR2 FNYEAQ. With 5 bases clipped from V and 4 bases from J, the junction kept 11 bases outside the gene matches. In nucleotides, the CDR3 is TGTGCCAGCAGCCCCGACAGGGGGCTCGTCAGTTATAATTCACCCCTCCACTTT. Its protein product is CASSPDRGLVSYNSPLHF.

The chain couples TRBV4-1 to TRBJ1-4; D is uncertain. V shed 4 bases and J shed 8 bases, with 14 bases lying between them. This CDR3 is built from 14 residues. Germline CDR1 reads MGHRA; CDR2 reads YSYEKL. DNA for the CDR3: TGCGCCAGCAGCCTCCTAGTGGGTATGGAAAAACTGTTTTTT. It specifies CASSLLVGMEKLFF.

The chain employs TRBV21-1 and TRBJ2-1; TRBD2 was called by the table and not checked on the DNA. TRBV21-1 is noted as a pseudogene. The CDR3 is made up of 17 amino acids. The CDR3 DNA reads TGTGCCAGCAGCAAAGCGCGTTCGGGGAGTCTGCACAATGAGCAGTTCTTC. Its protein product is CASSKARSGSLHNEQFF.

This sequence joins TRBV7-2 and TRBJ1-2; a weak D match, TRBD1 (5 bases). Germline V gives CDR1 SGHTA, CDR2 FQGNSA. V was trimmed by 9 bases and J by 1 base, leaving 21 bases between them. This CDR3 is 16 amino acids long. DNA for the CDR3: TGTGCCAGTGGGTTCCTGGGTTCAGGGTTTAACTATGGCTACACCTTC. This codes for CASGFLGSGFNYGYTF.

The chain has TRBV5-4 and TRBJ2-5; 8 bases align to TRBD1. Germline CDR1 reads SGHNT; CDR2 reads YYREEE (reference sequence). Losses at the gene ends were 4 bases for V and 5 bases for J; bases not matched to a gene: 22. The CDR3 spans 19 residues. DNA of the CDR3: TGTGCCAGCAGCCCCCCCGGGGCAGGGGGCGGATTGGGTAGGGAGACCCAGTACTTC. This gives the protein CASSPPGAGGGLGRETQYF.

This sequence joins TRBV3-1 (or the pseudogene TRBV3-2) and TRBJ1-1; D gene uncertain. This CDR3 spans 15 amino acids. In germline, CDR1 is LGHDT, CDR2 YNNKEL (reference sequence). Trimming pared 3 bases from V and 4 bases from J, leaving 15 bases between. The CDR3 region has the DNA TGTGCCAGCAGCCACCTCCTCACTGGAGGCACTGAAGCTTTCTTT. This encodes CASSHLLTGGTEAFF.

J is TRBJ2-7 and V is TRBV18, with D possibly matching TRBD1 (6 bases). V gave up 3 bases and J gave up 4 bases, with 13 bases separating them. From germline, CDR1 is KGHSH and CDR2 LQKENI. The CDR3 is made up of 14 amino acids. CDR3 region: CASSPQRGGYEQYF. CDR3 bases: TGTGCCAGCTCACCCCAGCGAGGGGGTTACGAGCAGTACTTC.

This clone showed up just once. The chain has TRBV4-2 and TRBJ2-5; maybe TRBD1 (6 bases). The V gene lost 6 bases and the J gene lost 5 bases, with 22 bases spanning the gap. Germline CDR1 is LGHNA and CDR2 is YNFKEQ. The CDR3 contains 16 residues. As DNA, the CDR3 is TGTGCCAGCAGAACAAGCGGAAACAGGGCGCCGGAGACCCAGTACTTC. It yields the protein CASRTSGNRAPETQYF.

The rearrangement links TRBV2 to TRBJ2-1, with a weak D call TRBD1 (5 bases). Germline loops: CDR1 SNHLY, CDR2 FYNNEI. The CDR3 extends over 13 amino acids. The germline V and J ends were trimmed by 4 bases and 7 bases, with 11 bases remaining between them. CDR3 residues: CASSVTQENEQFF. In DNA, the CDR3 is TGTGCCAGCAGTGTCACACAGGAGAATGAGCAGTTCTTC.

The V call is TRBV9, the J call TRBJ2-2; a possible D gene is TRBD2 (6 bases). Germline assignment: CDR1 SGDLS and CDR2 YYNGEE. The CDR3 spans 16 residues. The V end lost 0 bases, the J end lost 0 bases, and 9 bases lay between the germline ends. The CDR3 region has the DNA TGTGCCAGCAGCGTAGCTTGGAGGGCGAACACCGGGGAGCTGTTTTTT. This translates into CASSVAWRANTGELFF.

The chain joins TRBV5-5 to TRBJ2-7, with TRBD1 identical over 10 bases. The germline gives CDR1 SGHKS, CDR2 YYEKEE (reference sequence). The junction had 4 bases not matched to a gene; V was cut back by 4 bases and J by 0 bases. The CDR3 runs to 15 residues. Written as DNA, the CDR3 is TGTGCCAGCAGCCATGGGACAGGGGCCTCCTACGAGCAGTACTTC. It encodes CASSHGTGASYEQYF.

The chain has TRBV27 and TRBJ1-5; TRBD1 is a possible D gene (6 bases). Germline CDR1 and CDR2: MNHEY and SMNVEV (reference sequence). Trimming pared 6 bases from V and 0 bases from J, leaving 9 bases between. The CDR3 has 14 amino acids. Here the CDR3 DNA reads TGTGCCAGCAGCGACAGGTTTAGCAATCAGCCCCAGCATTTT. Translating it yields CASSDRFSNQPQHF.

The chain has TRBV10-1 and TRBJ2-3; 7 bases line up with TRBD2. The germline V gene encodes CDR1 WNHNN and CDR2 SYGVQD (reference sequence). The V segment lost 6 bases and the J segment 2 bases; nucleotides outside the gene matches: 8. The CDR3 runs to 15 residues. CDR3 loop: CASSLSGANTDTQYF. DNA for the CDR3: TGCGCCAGCAGCCTAAGCGGGGCAAACACAGATACGCAGTATTTT.

The J gene is TRBJ2-7, the V gene TRBV27, with D perhaps matching TRBD2 (6 bases). The CDR3 has 14 amino acids. Trimming pared 5 bases from V and 5 bases from J, leaving 16 bases between. Looked up from germline, CDR1 is MNHEY and CDR2 is SMNVEV (reference sequence). This CDR3 is CASSARGGAHEQYF. CDR3 in DNA: TGTGCCAGCAGTGCCCGCGGCGGGGCCCACGAGCAGTACTTC.